This T cell receptor (beta chain) was recorded in a study of CD8 T cells in Susac syndrome (dated by TCRdb to between 2018 and 2021). A note on the overall study: The study used repertoire sequencing to test whether antigen drove CD8+ T cell activation and differentiation in Susac syndrome. Broader findings and caveats from the paper: The number of individuals in the TCR sequencing and HLA analysis was recognized as being relatively small.

High-throughput TCR beta sequencing profiled peripheral blood CD8+ and CD4+ T cells from healthy donors, Susac syndrome patients and multiple sclerosis patients. Healthy donors were age- and sex-matched controls. Bulk CD8+ and CD4+ T cells were purified by magnetic negative isolation, whereas CD8+ TEMRA cells were enriched by FACS. Blood was collected in EDTA tubes and processed within 24 hours, with PBMCs isolated through density gradient centrifugation. PBMCs intended for TCR sequencing were cryopreserved in liquid nitrogen and were subsequently thawed in a 37 degrees C water bath. A purity of at least 90% was achieved for sorted or isolated CD4+, CD8+ and CD8+ TEMRA cells. RNA was extracted using the RNeasy kit, and roughly 0.5 to 1 microgram was reverse transcribed with random hexamers. The immunoSEQ multiplex PCR assay, covering 54 Vbeta and 13 Jbeta segments, was used to amplify TCR beta CDR3 regions. Bias from PCR amplification was corrected by using a synthetic template baseline for primer optimization and for computational correction. The study's processing was this. Reads were assigned to V, D and J genes according to IMGT and analyzed in immunoSEQ Analyzer, with only productive sequences retained. Clonality was calculated as one minus the Shannon entropy normalized by log2 of the number of productive unique sequences. For each patient and control, public and private clones were evaluated among the 100 most prevalent clones. Susac-specific clones were defined as absent from healthy and MS cohorts, around 970 published viral clones and other ImmuneACCESS disease sequences. TCRdb applied fastp at Q25 and MiXCR to the public reads, then kept only in-frame beta chains. Every entry covers one CDR3 protein and lists the most common genes and DNA from its rows. These V and J calls are TCRdb output, not the study's own analysis. The sample yields more than 120,000 distinct CDR3 sequences; approximately 94% were counted once. Of the sample, approximately 0.08% falls within the top ten clones.

Compared with germline, V lacks 5 bases and J lacks 4 bases; bases without a gene match: 6. Taken from the germline V gene (reference sequence), the CDR1 and CDR2 loops are LNHDA and SQIVND. The CDR3 runs 14 residues from the cysteine to the phenylalanine. The only DNA kept is the CDR3, 42 bases in frame from the first base. Details on this clonotype: This receptor's antigen is unknown. No clone much larger than this one lies a single base away; base qualities are absent.

This clonotype originated in a human donor in good health. The V gene is TRBV19 and the J gene is TRBJ1-2, and 8 bases in between align with TRBD1. Sequencing was carried out using CD4+ T cells from PBMCs. The DNA sequence follows: TGTGCCAGTAGTCCGGGACAGGCTATCTATGGCTACACCTTC. It encodes CASSPGQAIYGYTF.